This paragraph reports one T cell receptor (beta chain). V was cut by 6 bases and J by 3 bases, with 10 bases left in between. This CDR3 comprises 13 residues. CDR1 is SGHTA and CDR2 is FQGNSA in the germline V gene. This specimen comes from a study of cytomegalovirus exposure and HLA in healthy donors. The PCR used 60 Vbeta and 13 Jbeta primers. Repertoires were generated with immunoSEQ multiplex PCR, while TCRdb's copy carries only in-frame clones and drops some. The data contain 150,000 to 160,000 clones, around 70% of them singletons. The chain couples TRBV7-2 to TRBJ2-3; possibly TRBD1 for D (6 bases). This TCR was sampled from a man aged 25-45 years in good health and CMV-seronegative. Sequenced material: PBMCs. CDR3 loop: CASRTQGTDTQYF. CDR3 nucleotide sequence: TGTGCCAGCAGAACACAGGGAACAGATACGCAGTATTTT.